Below are 7 T cell receptor beta chains sequenced from a single sample in a study of T-cell memory formation after mild COVID-19. TCRdb called the 5' RACE reads again in MiXCR, with one record for every CDR3 protein. The sample has roughly 280,000 distinct CDR3 sequences; 15% to 20% are singletons. Sample: PBMCs or a T cell subset sorted from them (not recorded which). These receptors came from a man younger than 35 who had mild COVID-19 (a few samples of this study predate the infection). Cell type and time point are not known.

V gene TRBV12-3 or TRBV12-4 combines with J gene TRBJ2-3; 7 nucleotides match TRBD1. This CDR3 is 13 amino acids long. The CDR3 DNA sequence: TGTGTCGAAGGGGGCCTAGTCCTAGATACGCAGTATTTT. Encoded protein: CVEGGLVLDTQYF.

This clonotype has ten or more counts. The V gene is TRBV20-1, the J gene TRBJ1-2; a possible D gene is TRBD1 (6 bases). CDR1 is DFQATT, CDR2 SNEGSKA, per germline (reference sequence). The CDR3 has 13 residues. V was trimmed by 0 bases and J by 7 bases, leaving 12 bases between them. CDR3 in amino acids: CSARDGTSGGYTF. CDR3 bases: TGCAGTGCTAGAGATGGGACATCGGGTGGCTACACCTTC.

This clonotype was seen more than once but under ten times. DNA of the CDR3: TGCGCCAGCAGCAGGAGCACGGTAGCGGGGGGCGTGGATGAGCAGTTCTTC. Amino acids: CASSRSTVAGGVDEQFF. The chain carries TRBV5-1 and TRBJ2-1; 10 bases align to TRBD2. The germline V gene encodes CDR1 SGHRS and CDR2 YFSETQ. The V gene end was trimmed by 4 bases and the J gene end by 8 bases; junction bases not matched to a gene: 15. The length of the CDR3 is 17 residues.

This clonotype was observed a handful of times. The rearrangement uses TRBV12-3 or TRBV12-4 and TRBJ1-5; D is possibly TRBD1 (6 bases). V shed 5 bases and J shed 4 bases, with 9 bases lying between them. CDR3 length: 13 amino acids. CDR3 region: CASSHTGNQPQHF. The CDR3 DNA is TGTGCCAGCAGTCACACAGGGAATCAGCCCCAGCATTTT.

The chain uses TRBV7-2 and TRBJ2-2; D unresolved. The V end lost 5 bases, the J end lost 2 bases, and 6 bases lay between the germline ends. In germline, CDR1 is SGHTA, CDR2 FQGNSA. The CDR3 covers 13 residues. Here the CDR3 reads CASSPLNTGELFF. The CDR3 bases are TGTGCCAGCAGCCCGTTAAACACCGGGGAGCTGTTTTTT.

This clonotype was observed a few times. The chain has TRBV30 and TRBJ2-1; TRBD2 matches 7 bases. Germline V gene lookup returns CDR1 GTSNPN and CDR2 SVGIG (reference sequence). CDR3 length equals 13 residues. J was trimmed by 6 bases and V by 4 bases; bases with no gene match: 6. CDR3 sequence: CAWMKGLSNEQFF. CDR3 bases: TGTGCCTGGATGAAGGGACTATCCAATGAGCAGTTCTTC.

This clonotype was detected a few times. The rearrangement links TRBV6-1 to TRBJ1-6; TRBD1 might be the D (6 bases). CDR1 is MNHNS and CDR2 is SASEGT in the germline V gene. V dropped 7 bases and J dropped 0 bases, with 10 bases sitting between them. CDR3 length: 15 amino acids. This chain's CDR3 is CASNSDSSYNSPLHF. In nucleotides, the CDR3 is TGTGCCAGCAACTCGGACAGCTCCTATAATTCACCCCTCCACTTT.